Listed below are T cell receptor beta chains from one sample, sequenced in a study of shared clonotypes between healthy human individuals. TCRdb keeps only in-frame clones here, not all; method: immunoSEQ multiplex PCR. The data contain 550,000 to 700,000 clones, 73% of them seen just once; the ten biggest clones take up more than 1.5%. Material: memory CD4+ T cells sorted from blood. Receptors were obtained from a woman aged 30 to 39 in good health. Each CDR3 is given without its conserved first and last residue. Only part of the rows carry a size: once, few, many, or a class if the clone is expanded.

clone_size	v_call	cdr3_aa
.	TRBV11-1	ASSPRWGVNTEAF
.	TRBV2	ASMLGTQY
few	TRBV5-1	ASSLSRTASTDTQY
once	TRBV14	ASSRGSYNEQF
.	TRBV2	ASEGLAGGQGEQF
few	TRBV19	ASRKGGSTDTQY
.	TRBV5-1	ASSLGTVLGAGELF
.	TRBV18	ASSPQAGQKNTEAF
.	TRBV5-1	ASSLGLEGFQEQF
many	TRBV19	ASSFQGASYEQY
.	TRBV7-8	ASSYRDSAYEQY
.	TRBV7-2	ASSLVTSGELF
.	TRBV27	ASSLSPGSSYEQY